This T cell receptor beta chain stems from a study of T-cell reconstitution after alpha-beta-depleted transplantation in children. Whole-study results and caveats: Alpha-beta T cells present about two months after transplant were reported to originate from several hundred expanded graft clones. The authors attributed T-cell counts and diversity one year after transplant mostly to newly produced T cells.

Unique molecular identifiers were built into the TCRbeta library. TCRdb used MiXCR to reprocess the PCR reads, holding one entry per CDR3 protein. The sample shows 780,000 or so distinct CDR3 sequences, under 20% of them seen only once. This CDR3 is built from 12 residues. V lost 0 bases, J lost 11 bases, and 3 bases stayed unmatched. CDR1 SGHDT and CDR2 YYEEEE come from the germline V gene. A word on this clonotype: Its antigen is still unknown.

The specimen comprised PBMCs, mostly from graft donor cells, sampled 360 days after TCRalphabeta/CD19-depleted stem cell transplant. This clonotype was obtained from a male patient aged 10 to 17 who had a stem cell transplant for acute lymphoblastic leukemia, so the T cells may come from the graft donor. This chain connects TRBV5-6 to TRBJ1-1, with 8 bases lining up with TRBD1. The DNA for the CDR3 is TGTGCCAGCAGCTTGGCAGGGGGCGACGCTTTCTTT. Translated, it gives CASSLAGGDAFF. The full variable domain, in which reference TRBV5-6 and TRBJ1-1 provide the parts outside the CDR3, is DAGVTQSPTHLIKTRGQQVTLRCSPKSGHDTVSWYQQALGQGPQFIFQYYEEEERQRGNFPDRFSGHQFPNYSSELNVNALLLGDSALYLCASSLAGGDAFFGQGTRLTVV.